This T cell receptor (beta chain) was sequenced in a study of cytomegalovirus exposure and HLA in healthy donors. Overall study context: A later analysis reported the same platform for the 110 or so validation repertoires and the roughly 700 first-cohort repertoires. Overall study findings and caveats: Some TCR beta chains (164 of them) were listed as cytomegalovirus-associated. In vitro data verified three CMV-associated chains as specific for CMV antigens. Some public TCRs appeared in many individuals, while most sequences were rare.

The repertoire was sequenced with immunoSEQ multiplex PCR; TCRdb's copy has only in-frame clones and lacks some. The repertoire includes about 65,000 clones, roughly nine tenths of them detected once, and 1% to 1.5% sits in the top ten. The V and J ends lost 1 base and 5 bases, in that order; junction bases with no gene match: 2. The CDR3 covers 15 residues. CDR1 and CDR2 (germline): LGHNA, YSLEER. Comment on this clone: Its antigen is still unknown.

The sequenced sample consisted of PBMCs. This TCR was recovered from a woman aged 18-29 years in good health and CMV-seronegative. The chain recombines TRBV4-3 with TRBJ2-1; 10 nucleotides align to TRBD1. CDR3 DNA: TGCGCCAGCAGCCAAGCCGGGACAGGGGACAATGAGCAGTTCTTC. It encodes CASSQAGTGDNEQFF.